The sequence of this T cell receptor (beta chain) was determined in a study of blood T cell repertoires in COVID-19. For this clone: Other DNA sequences in this sample translate to the same CDR3.

V lost 6 bases to trimming and J lost 2 bases, with 13 bases between them. Germline V gives CDR1 KGHSH, CDR2 LQKENI. The CDR3 spans 14 residues. Assay used: immunoSEQ multiplex PCR; TCRdb lists only in-frame clones, some missing. The sample lists 230,000 or so clones; 86% were seen once. The receptor was isolated from a woman between 40 and 55 years old with acute COVID-19. The rearrangement links TRBV18 to TRBJ1-1; D may be TRBD1 (5 bases). Sequenced sample: PBMCs or T cells enriched from blood (not recorded which). DNA for the CDR3: TGTGCCAGCTCTCCCGACAGAAAAAACACTGAAGCTTTCTTT. Translated, it gives CASSPDRKNTEAFF.